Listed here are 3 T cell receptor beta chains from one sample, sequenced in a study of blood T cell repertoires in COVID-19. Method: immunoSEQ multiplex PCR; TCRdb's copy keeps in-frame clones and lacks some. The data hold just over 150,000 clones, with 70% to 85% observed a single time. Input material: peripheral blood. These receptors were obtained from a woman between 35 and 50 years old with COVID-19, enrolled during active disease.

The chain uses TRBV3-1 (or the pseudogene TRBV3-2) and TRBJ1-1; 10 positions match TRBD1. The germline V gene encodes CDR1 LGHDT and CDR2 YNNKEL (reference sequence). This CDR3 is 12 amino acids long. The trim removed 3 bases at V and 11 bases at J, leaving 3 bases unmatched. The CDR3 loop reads CASSQGQGWAFF. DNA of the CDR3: TGTGCCAGCAGCCAGGGACAGGGGTGGGCTTTCTTT.

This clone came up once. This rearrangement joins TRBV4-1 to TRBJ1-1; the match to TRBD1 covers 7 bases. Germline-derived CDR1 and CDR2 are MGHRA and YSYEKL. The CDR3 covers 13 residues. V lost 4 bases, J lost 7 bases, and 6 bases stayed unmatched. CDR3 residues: CASSLKTGHEAFF. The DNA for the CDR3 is TGCGCCAGCAGCCTCAAGACAGGGCATGAAGCTTTCTTT.

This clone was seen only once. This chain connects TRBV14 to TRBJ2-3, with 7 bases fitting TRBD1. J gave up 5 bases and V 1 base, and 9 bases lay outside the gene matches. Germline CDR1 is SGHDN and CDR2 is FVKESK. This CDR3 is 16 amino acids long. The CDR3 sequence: CASSQGVQGRGDTQYF. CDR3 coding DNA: TGTGCCAGCAGCCAAGGAGTACAGGGGCGAGGAGATACGCAGTATTTT.